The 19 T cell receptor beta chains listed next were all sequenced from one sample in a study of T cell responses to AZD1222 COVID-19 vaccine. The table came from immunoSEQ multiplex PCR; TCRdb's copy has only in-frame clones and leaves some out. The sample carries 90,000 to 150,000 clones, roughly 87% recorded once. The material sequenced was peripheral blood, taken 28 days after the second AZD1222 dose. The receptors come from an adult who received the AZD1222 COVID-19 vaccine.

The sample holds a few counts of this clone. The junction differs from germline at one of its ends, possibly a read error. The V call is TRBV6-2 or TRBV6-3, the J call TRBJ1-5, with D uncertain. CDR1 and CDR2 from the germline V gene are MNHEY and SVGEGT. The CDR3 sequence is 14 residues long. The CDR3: CASSRGIQNPPQHF. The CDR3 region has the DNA TGTGCCAGCAGTCGCGGGATACAAAATCCGCCCCAGCATTTT.

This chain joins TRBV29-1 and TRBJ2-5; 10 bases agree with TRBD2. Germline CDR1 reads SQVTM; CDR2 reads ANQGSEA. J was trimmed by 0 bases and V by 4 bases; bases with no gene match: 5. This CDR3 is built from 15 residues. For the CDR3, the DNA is TGCAGCGTTGGAAGTAGCGGGGGGCACCAAGAGACCCAGTACTTC. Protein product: CSVGSSGGHQETQYF.

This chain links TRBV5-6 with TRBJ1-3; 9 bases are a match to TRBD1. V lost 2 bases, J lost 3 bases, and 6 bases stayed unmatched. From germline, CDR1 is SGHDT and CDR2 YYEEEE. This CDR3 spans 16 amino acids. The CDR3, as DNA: TGTGCCAGCAGCTTCGCCGGGACAGGGAGTGGAAACACCATATATTTT. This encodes CASSFAGTGSGNTIYF.

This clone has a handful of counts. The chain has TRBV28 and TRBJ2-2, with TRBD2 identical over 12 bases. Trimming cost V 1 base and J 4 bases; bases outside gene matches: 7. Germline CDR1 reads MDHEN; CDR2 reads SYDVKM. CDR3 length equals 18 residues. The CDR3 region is CASSLFPSGGARTGELFF. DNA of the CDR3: TGTGCCAGCAGTTTATTTCCTAGCGGGGGGGCCCGCACCGGGGAGCTGTTTTTT.

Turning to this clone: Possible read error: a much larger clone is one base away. CDR3 bases: TGTGCCAGCAGTGCTCCGGGGATAAGGGGCAATCAGCCCCAGCATTTT. It yields the protein CASSAPGIRGNQPQHF. The J gene is TRBJ1-5, the V gene TRBV28, with D hard to call. Germline V CDR1 and CDR2: MDHEN, SYDVKM. CDR3 length equals 16 residues. V lost 5 bases, J lost 2 bases, and 16 bases lay in between.

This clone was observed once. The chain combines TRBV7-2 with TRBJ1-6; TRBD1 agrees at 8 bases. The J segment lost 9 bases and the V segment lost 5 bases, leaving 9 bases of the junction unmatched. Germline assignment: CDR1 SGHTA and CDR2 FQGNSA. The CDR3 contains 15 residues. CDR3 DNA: TGTGCCAGCAGCCCACGACAGGGGCTGAGTTCACCCCTCCACTTT. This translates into CASSPRQGLSSPLHF. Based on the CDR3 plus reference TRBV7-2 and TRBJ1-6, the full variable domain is GAGVSQSPSNKVTEKGKDVELRCDPISGHTALYWYRQSLGQGLEFLIYFQGNSAPDKSGLPSDRFSAERTGGSVSTLTIQRTQQEDSAVYLCASSPRQGLSSPLHFGNGTRLTVT.

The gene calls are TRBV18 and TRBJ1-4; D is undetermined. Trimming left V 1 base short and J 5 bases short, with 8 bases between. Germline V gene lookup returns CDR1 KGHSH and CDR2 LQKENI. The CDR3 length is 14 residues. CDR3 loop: CASSPREYNEKLFF. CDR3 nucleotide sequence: TGTGCCAGCTCACCACGGGAATACAATGAAAAACTGTTTTTT.

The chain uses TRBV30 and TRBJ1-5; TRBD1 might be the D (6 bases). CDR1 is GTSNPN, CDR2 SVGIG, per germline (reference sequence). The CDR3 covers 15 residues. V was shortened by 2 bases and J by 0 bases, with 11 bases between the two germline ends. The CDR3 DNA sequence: TGTGCCTGGAGTTTCGGGGACACTAGCAATCAGCCCCAGCATTTT. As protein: CAWSFGDTSNQPQHF.

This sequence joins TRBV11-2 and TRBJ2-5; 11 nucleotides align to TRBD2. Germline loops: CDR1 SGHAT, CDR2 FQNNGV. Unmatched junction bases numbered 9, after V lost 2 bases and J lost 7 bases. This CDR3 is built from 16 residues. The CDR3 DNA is TGTGCCAGCAGCTTACCTCTAGCGGGGGGCCAGTGGACCCAGTACTTC. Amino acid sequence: CASSLPLAGGQWTQYF.

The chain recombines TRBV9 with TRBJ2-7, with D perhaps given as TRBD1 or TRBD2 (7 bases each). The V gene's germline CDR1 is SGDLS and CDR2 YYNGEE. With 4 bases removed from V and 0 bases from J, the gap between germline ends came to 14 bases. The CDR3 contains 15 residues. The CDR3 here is CASSMGGGHSYEQYF. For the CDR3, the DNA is TGTGCCAGCAGCATGGGAGGGGGCCACTCCTACGAGCAGTACTTC.

CDR3 in amino acids: CASSKGATGNEKLFF. The CDR3 bases are TGTGCCAGCAGTAAGGGGGCGACGGGTAATGAAAAACTGTTTTTT. The chain has TRBV6-5 and TRBJ1-4; 7 bases map to TRBD1. This CDR3 contains 15 residues. CDR1 and CDR2 (germline): MNHEY, SVGAGI. The ends lost 5 bases at V and 4 bases at J; junction bases unmatched: 7.

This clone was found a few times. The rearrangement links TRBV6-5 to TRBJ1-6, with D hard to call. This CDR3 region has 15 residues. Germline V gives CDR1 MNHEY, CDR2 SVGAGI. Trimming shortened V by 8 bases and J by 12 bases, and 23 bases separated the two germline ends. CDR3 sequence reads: CASGVGNSARRPLHF. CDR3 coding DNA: TGTGCCAGCGGCGTGGGAAACAGCGCTAGGAGACCCCTCCACTTT.

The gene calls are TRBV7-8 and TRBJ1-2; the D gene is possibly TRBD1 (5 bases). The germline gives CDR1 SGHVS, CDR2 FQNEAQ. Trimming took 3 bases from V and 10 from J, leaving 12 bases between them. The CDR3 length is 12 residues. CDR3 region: CASSFILRDYTF. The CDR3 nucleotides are TGTGCCAGCAGCTTTATCCTCAGGGACTACACCTTC. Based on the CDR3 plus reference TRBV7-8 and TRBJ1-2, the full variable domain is GAGVSQSPRYKVAKRGQDVALRCDPISGHVSLFWYQQALGQGPEFLTYFQNEAQLDKSGLPSDRFFAERPEGSVSTLKIQRTQQEDSAVYLCASSFILRDYTFGSGTRLTVV.

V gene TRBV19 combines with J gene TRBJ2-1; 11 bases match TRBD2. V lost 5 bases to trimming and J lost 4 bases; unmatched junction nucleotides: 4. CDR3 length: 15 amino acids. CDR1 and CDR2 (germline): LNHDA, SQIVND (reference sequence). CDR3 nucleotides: TGTGCCAGTAGTCCCCGACTAGCGGGGTACAATGAGCAGTTCTTC. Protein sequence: CASSPRLAGYNEQFF.

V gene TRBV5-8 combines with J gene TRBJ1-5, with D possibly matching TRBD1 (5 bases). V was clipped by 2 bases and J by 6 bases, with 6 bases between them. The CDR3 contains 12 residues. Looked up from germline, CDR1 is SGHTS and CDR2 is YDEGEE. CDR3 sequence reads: CASSFRGQPQHF. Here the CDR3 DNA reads TGTGCCAGCAGCTTTAGGGGTCAGCCCCAGCATTTT. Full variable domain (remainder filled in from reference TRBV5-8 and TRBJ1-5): EAGVTQSPTHLIKTRGQQATLRCSPISGHTSVYWYQQALGLGLQFLLWYDEGEERNRGNFPPRFSGRQFPNYSSELNVNALELEDSALYLCASSFRGQPQHFGDGTRLSIL.

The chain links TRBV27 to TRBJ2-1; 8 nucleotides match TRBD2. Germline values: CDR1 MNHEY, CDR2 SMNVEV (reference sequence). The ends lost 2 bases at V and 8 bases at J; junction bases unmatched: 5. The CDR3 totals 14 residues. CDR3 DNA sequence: TGTGCCAGCAGTTTACAGCGGGGGATCGATGAGCAGTTCTTC. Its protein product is CASSLQRGIDEQFF.

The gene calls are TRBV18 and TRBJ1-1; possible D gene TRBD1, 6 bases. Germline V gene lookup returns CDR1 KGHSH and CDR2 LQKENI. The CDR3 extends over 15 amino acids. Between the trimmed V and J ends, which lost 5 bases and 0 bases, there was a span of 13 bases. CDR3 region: CASSSGDGVNTEAFF. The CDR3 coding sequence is TGTGCCAGCTCATCAGGGGATGGAGTGAACACTGAAGCTTTCTTT.

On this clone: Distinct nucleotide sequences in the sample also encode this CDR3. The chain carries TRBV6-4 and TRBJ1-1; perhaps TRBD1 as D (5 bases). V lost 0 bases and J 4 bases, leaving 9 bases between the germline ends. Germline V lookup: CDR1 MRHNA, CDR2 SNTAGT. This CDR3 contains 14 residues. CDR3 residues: CASSDSSRGTEAFF. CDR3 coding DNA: TGTGCCAGCAGTGACTCGAGTAGGGGCACTGAAGCTTTCTTT.

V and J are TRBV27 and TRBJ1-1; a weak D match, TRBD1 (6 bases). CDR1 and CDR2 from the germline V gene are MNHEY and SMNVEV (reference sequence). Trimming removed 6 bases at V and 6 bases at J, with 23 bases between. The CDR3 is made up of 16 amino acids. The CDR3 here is CASRPQGRTRGAEAFF. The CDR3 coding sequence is TGTGCCAGCAGACCGCAGGGGCGGACACGAGGGGCTGAAGCTTTCTTT.